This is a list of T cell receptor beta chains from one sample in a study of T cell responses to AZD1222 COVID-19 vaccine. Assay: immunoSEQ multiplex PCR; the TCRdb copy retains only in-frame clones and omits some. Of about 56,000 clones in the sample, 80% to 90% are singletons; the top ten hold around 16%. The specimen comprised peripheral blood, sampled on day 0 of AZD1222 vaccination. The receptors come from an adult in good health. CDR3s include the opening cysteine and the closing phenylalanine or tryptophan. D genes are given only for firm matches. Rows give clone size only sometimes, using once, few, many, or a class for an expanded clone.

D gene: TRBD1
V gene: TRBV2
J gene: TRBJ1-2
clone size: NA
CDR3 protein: CASSVGTGLNNYGYTF
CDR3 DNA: TGTGCCAGCAGTGTGGGGACAGGCCTAAATAACTATGGCTACACCTTC

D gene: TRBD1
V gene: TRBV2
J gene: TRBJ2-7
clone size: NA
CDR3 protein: CARQTGLHEQYF
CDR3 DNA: TGTGCCAGACAGACAGGGCTCCACGAGCAGTACTTC

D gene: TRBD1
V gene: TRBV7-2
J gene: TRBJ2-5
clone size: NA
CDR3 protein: CASSIESGGPETQYF
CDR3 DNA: TGTGCCAGCAGCATAGAGTCAGGGGGCCCAGAGACCCAGTACTTC

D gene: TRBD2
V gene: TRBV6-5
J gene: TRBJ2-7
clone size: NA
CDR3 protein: CASSSRGDYTYEQYF
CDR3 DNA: TGTGCCAGCAGCTCCCGAGGGGACTATACCTACGAGCAGTACTTC

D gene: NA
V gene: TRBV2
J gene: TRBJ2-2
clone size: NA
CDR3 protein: CASRESRDFYTGELFF
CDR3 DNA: TGTGCCAGCAGGGAGAGCCGGGACTTCTACACCGGGGAGCTGTTTTTT

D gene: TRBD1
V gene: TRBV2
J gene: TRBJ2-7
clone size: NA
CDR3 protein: CASSGDRGAYEQYF
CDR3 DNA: TGTGCCAGCAGTGGGGACAGGGGGGCCTACGAGCAGTACTTC

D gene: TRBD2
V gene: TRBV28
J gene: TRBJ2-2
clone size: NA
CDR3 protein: CASSLWRGTGELFF
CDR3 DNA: TGTGCCAGCAGTTTATGGCGGGGGACCGGGGAGCTGTTTTTT

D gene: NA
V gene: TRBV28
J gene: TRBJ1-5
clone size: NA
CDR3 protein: CASILGGFNQPQHF
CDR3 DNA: TGTGCCAGCATCTTAGGGGGGTTCAATCAGCCCCAGCATTTT

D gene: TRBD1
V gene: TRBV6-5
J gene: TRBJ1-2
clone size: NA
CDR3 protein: CASSYSSLQGAYGYTF
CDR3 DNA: TGTGCCAGCAGTTACTCGAGTTTGCAGGGGGCTTATGGCTACACCTTC

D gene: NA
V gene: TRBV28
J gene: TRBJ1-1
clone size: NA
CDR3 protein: CASSTPGGLTEAFF
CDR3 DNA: TGTGCCAGCAGCACCCCCGGGGGCCTCACTGAAGCTTTCTTT

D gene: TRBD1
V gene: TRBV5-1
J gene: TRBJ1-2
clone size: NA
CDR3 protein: CASSWGQGANYGYTF
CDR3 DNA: TGCGCCAGCAGCTGGGGACAGGGGGCTAACTATGGCTACACCTTC

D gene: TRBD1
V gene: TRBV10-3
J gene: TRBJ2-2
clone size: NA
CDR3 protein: CAAGDRTTGELFF
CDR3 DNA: TGTGCCGCTGGGGACAGGACGACCGGGGAGCTGTTTTTT

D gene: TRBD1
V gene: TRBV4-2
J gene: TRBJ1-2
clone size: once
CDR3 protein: CASSPPGTGNYGYTF
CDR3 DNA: TGTGCCAGCAGCCCGCCCGGGACAGGGAACTATGGCTACACCTTC

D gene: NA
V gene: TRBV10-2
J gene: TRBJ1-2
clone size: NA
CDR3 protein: CASTGRLLTDGYTF
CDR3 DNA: TGCGCCAGCACTGGGCGCCTCCTTACTGATGGCTACACCTTC

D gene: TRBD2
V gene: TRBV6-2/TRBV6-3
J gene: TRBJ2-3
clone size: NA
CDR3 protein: CASSLTSRTSGGELDTQYF
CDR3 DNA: TGTGCCAGCAGTTTAACTAGCCGGACTAGCGGGGGCGAACTTGATACGCAGTATTTT

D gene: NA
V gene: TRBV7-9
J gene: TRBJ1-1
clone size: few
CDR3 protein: CASSLTGMNTEAFF
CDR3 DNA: TGTGCCAGCAGCTTGACAGGAATGAACACTGAAGCTTTCTTT

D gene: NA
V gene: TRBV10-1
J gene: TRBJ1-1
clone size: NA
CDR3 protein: CASSGQLNTEAFF
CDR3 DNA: TGCGCCAGCAGTGGACAGCTGAACACTGAAGCTTTCTTT

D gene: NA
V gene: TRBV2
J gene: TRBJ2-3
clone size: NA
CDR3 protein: CASATRGTQYF
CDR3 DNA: TGTGCCAGCGCTACTAGGGGTACGCAGTATTTT

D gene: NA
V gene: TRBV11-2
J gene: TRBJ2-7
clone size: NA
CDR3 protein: CASSLDPETYEQYF
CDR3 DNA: TGTGCCAGCAGCTTAGACCCGGAAACCTACGAGCAGTACTTC

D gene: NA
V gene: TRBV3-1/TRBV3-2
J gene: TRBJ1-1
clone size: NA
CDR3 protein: CASSLTEDTEAFF
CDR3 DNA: TGTGCCAGCAGCCTAACGGAGGACACTGAAGCTTTCTTT

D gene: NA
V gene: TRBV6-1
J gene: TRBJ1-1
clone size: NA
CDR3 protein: CASSGMVGTPNTEAFF
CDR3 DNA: TGTGCCAGCAGTGGAATGGTCGGGACCCCGAACACTGAAGCTTTCTTT

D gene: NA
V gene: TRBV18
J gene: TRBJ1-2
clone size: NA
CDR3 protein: CASSPTLANYGYTF
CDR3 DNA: TGTGCCAGCTCACCGACCCTAGCTAACTATGGCTACACCTTC

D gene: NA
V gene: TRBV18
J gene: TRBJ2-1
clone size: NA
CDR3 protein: CASSPPADYNEQFF
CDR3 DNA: TGTGCCAGCTCACCTCCGGCAGACTACAATGAGCAGTTCTTC

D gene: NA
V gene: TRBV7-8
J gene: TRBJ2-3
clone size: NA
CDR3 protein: CASSQGRHTDTQYF
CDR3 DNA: TGTGCCAGCAGCCAAGGGAGGCACACAGATACGCAGTATTTT

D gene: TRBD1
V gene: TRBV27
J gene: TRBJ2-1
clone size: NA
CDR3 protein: CASSTGTEVYNEQFF
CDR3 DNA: TGTGCCAGCAGTACCGGGACAGAAGTCTACAATGAGCAGTTCTTC

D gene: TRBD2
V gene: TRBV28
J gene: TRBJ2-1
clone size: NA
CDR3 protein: CASSLWEGLAGEQFF
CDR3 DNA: TGTGCCAGCAGTTTATGGGAAGGACTAGCAGGTGAGCAGTTCTTC

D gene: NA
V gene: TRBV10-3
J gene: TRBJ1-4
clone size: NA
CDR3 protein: CAISELAGGDEKLFF
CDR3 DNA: TGTGCCATCAGTGAGTTGGCAGGCGGAGATGAAAAACTGTTTTTT

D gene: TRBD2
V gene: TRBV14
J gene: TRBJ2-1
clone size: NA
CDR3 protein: CASSQDLGGGAFSYNEQFF
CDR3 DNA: TGTGCCAGCAGCCAAGATCTTGGCGGGGGGGCCTTCTCCTACAATGAGCAGTTCTTC

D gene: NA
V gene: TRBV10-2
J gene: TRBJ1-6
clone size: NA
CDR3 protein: CASSEGLFGSPLHF
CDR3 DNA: TGCGCCAGCAGTGAAGGTCTTTTCGGGTCACCCCTCCACTTT

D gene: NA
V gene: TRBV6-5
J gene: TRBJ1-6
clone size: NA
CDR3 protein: CASSYSGVSPLHF
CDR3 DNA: TGTGCCAGCAGTTACTCTGGGGTTTCACCCCTCCACTTT

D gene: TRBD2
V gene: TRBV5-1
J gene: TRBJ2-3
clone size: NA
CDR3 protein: CASSLGRLAGAPGADTQYF
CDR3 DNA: TGCGCCAGCAGCTTGGGGCGGCTAGCGGGGGCACCCGGGGCAGATACGCAGTATTTT

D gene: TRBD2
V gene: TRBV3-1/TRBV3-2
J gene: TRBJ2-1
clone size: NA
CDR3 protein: CASSRRPSGGYNEQFF
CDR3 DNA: TGTGCCAGCAGCCGCCGCCCTAGCGGGGGTTACAATGAGCAGTTCTTC

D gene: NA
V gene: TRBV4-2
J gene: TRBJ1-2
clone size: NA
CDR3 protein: CASSQAPGGPGGYTF
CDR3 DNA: TGTGCCAGCAGCCAAGCCCCCGGGGGCCCGGGGGGCTACACCTTC

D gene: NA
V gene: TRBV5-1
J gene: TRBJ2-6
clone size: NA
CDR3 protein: CASSPPVSGANVLTF
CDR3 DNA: TGCGCCAGCAGCCCCCCAGTCTCTGGGGCCAACGTCCTGACTTTC

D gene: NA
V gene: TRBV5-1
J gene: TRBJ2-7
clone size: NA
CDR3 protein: CASSLEGVSYEQYF
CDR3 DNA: TGCGCCAGCAGCTTGGAGGGGGTCTCCTACGAGCAGTACTTC

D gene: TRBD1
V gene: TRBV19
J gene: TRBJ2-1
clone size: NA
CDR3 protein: CASSLGTGVFNEQFF
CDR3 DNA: TGTGCCAGTAGTCTCGGGACAGGGGTATTCAATGAGCAGTTCTTC

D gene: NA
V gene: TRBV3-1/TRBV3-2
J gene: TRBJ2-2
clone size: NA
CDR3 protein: CASSHVRGRTGELFF
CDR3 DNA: TGTGCCAGCAGCCATGTCCGGGGCCGCACCGGGGAGCTGTTTTTT

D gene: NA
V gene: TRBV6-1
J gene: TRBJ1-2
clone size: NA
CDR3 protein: CASSESWVPLYTF
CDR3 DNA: TGTGCCAGCAGTGAATCTTGGGTTCCACTCTACACCTTC

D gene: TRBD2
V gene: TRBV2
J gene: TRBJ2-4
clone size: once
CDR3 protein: CASSASLASGGGLAKNIQYF
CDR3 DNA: TGTGCCAGCAGTGCCAGCCTGGCTAGCGGGGGGGGATTAGCCAAAAACATTCAGTACTTC

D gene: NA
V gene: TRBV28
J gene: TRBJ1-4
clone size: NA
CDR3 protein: CASRPTGPNEKLFF
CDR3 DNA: TGTGCCAGCAGGCCGACAGGACCTAATGAAAAACTGTTTTTT

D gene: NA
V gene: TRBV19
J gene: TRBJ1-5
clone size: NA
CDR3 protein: CASSIPREGNQPQHF
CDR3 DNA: TGTGCCAGTAGTATACCCAGGGAAGGCAATCAGCCCCAGCATTTT

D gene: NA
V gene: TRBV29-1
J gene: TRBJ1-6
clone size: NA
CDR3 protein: CSVLDGASAPLHF
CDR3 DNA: TGCAGCGTCCTAGACGGGGCCTCGGCACCCCTCCACTTT

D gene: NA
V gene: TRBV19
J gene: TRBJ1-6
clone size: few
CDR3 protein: CASNKRQEALNSPLHF
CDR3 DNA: TGTGCCAGTAATAAAAGACAGGAGGCCCTAAATTCACCCCTCCACTTT

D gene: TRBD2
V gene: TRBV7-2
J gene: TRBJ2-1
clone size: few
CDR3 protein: CASSTGLGSNEQFF
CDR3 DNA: TGTGCCAGCAGCACCGGACTAGGAAGCAATGAGCAGTTCTTC

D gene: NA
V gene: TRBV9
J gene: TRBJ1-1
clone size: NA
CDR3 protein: CASSFSPGPAVEAFF
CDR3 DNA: TGTGCCAGCAGCTTCTCCCCCGGGCCAGCCGTTGAAGCTTTCTTT

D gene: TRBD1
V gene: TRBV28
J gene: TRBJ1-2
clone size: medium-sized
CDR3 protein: CASSLYVGQGEGYTF
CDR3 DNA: TGTGCCAGCAGTTTATATGTCGGGCAGGGGGAAGGCTACACCTTC

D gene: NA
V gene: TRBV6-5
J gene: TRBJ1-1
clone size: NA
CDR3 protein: CASSYRRGPLTEAFF
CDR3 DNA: TGTGCCAGCAGTTACCGTCGCGGGCCGCTCACTGAAGCTTTCTTT

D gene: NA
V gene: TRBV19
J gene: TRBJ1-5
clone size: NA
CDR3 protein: CASTYGTPTGNQPQHF
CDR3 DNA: TGTGCCAGTACCTACGGGACTCCCACGGGGAATCAGCCCCAGCATTTT

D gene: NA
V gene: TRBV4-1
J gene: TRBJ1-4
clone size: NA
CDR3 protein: CASSQGNRQRPEKLFF
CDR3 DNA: TGCGCCAGCAGCCAAGGGAACCGACAGCGGCCTGAAAAACTGTTTTTT

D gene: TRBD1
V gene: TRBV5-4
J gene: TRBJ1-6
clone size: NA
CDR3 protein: CASSRTGGARSSYNSPLHF
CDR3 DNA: TGTGCCAGCAGCCGCACAGGGGGCGCACGGAGCTCCTATAATTCACCCCTCCACTTT

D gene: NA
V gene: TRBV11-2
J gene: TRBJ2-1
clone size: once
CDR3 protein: CASSRSGVQFF
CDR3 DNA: TGTGCCAGCAGCCGGTCCGGGGTGCAGTTCTTC

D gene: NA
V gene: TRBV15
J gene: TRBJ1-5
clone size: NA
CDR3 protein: CATSRGGQPQHF
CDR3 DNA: TGTGCCACCAGCCGCGGTGGTCAGCCCCAGCATTTT

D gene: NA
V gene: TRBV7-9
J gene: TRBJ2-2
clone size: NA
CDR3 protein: CASTLGSAGELFF
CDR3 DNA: TGTGCCAGCACTTTGGGGTCAGCCGGGGAGCTGTTTTTT